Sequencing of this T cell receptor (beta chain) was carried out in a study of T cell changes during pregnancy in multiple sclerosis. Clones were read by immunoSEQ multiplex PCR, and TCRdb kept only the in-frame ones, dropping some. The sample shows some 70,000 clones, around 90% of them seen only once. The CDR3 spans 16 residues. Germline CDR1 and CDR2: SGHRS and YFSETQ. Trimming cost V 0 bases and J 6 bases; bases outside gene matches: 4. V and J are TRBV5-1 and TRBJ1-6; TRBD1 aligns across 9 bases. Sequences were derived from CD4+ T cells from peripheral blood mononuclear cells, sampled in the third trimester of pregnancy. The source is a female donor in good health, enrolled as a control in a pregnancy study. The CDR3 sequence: CASSLAGTGSNSPLHF. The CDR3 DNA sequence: TGCGCCAGCAGCTTGGCCGGGACAGGGTCTAATTCACCCCTCCACTTT.